What follows describes a single T cell receptor beta chain. The antigen remains undetermined. The CDR3 consists of 14 residues. CDR1 and CDR2 (germline): LNHDA, SQIVND (reference sequence). Trimming shortened V by 0 bases and J by 7 bases, and 9 bases separated the two germline ends. TCRdb keeps only in-frame clones here, not all; method: immunoSEQ multiplex PCR. The table lists roughly 180,000 clones, more than 85% of them singletons. This record belongs to a study of T cell responses to AZD1222 COVID-19 vaccine. Overall study findings and caveats: Reports indicate that nearly half of spike-specific TCRs are directed at unmutated variant regions.

The chain links TRBV19 to TRBJ2-2; D is unclear. The sequence came from an adult who received the AZD1222 COVID-19 vaccine. The sequences come from peripheral blood, collected 28 days after the second AZD1222 dose. CDR3 residues: CASSIDRDFGELFF. CDR3 DNA sequence: TGTGCCAGTAGTATAGATCGTGACTTCGGGGAGCTGTTTTTT.